This T cell receptor (beta chain) was recovered during a study of T-cell reconstitution after alpha-beta-depleted transplantation in children listed by TCRdb under 2016. In the study overall: Using TCR repertoire profiling, the study followed T-cell immune reconstitution in a quantitative way in children after TCRalphabeta/CD19-depleted allogeneic hematopoietic cell transplantation.

This clonotype showed up many times. It has no known antigen specificity. The sample holds no much larger clone one base away, and base qualities are not on file. Its CDR3 holds 15 amino acids, cysteine through phenylalanine. The read is trimmed to its CDR3 DNA, 45 bases read in frame from base 1. A distance of 15 bases separates the germline ends of V and J, which lose 2 bases and 5 bases respectively. Library generation was performed with PCR. TCRdb lists the instrument as Illumina HiSeq 2500. TCR libraries were prepared with molecular barcoding, using unique molecular identifiers to normalize TCRbeta repertoire quantification. TCRdb cleaned the public reads at Q25 with fastp, built clones with MiXCR and kept in-frame beta chains. Every CDR3 protein is listed once, alongside the most common genes and DNA of its rows. This sample gives some 590,000 distinct CDR3 sequences in total; about 11% of them show up just once. The ten largest clones add up to roughly 4% of the sample.

This receptor chain uses TRBV12-3 or TRBV12-4 and TRBJ2-5; a confident D gene designation cannot be given. The receptor's source is a human donor who donated a stem cell graft to a child with acute myeloid leukemia. Sample: PBMCs from the stem cell graft donor, taken from the stem cell graft. The DNA sequence is as follows: TGTGCCAGCAGTTTAAATACAGAAGGGTGGGAGACCCAGTACTTC. The translation is CASSLNTEGWETQYF.